The present TCR beta chain was sequenced within a study of T-cell memory formation after mild COVID-19. This CDR3 region has 15 residues. V was pared by 1 base and J by 7 bases, with 14 bases between. Germline CDR1 MNHEY, CDR2 SVGEGT. This clonotype showed up just a few times. Using its own MiXCR run on the 5' RACE reads, TCRdb lists one record per CDR3 protein. This repertoire shows under 650,000 distinct CDR3 sequences, roughly 18% found once; its top ten account for around 12%. What was sequenced was PBMCs or a T cell subset sorted from them (not recorded which). This sequence was found in an adult woman who had mild COVID-19 (a few samples of this study predate the infection). Cell type and time point are not known. The gene calls are TRBV6-2 or TRBV6-3 and TRBJ2-1, with D unresolved. Written as DNA, the CDR3 is TGTGCCAGCAGTTACTTTTCCTGGGTTTGGAATGAGCAGTTCTTC. Translation: CASSYFSWVWNEQFF.